These 27 T cell receptor beta chains came from one sample sequenced in a study of T cell changes during pregnancy in multiple sclerosis. Some clones are missing from TCRdb's copy, which holds only in-frame ones; the method was immunoSEQ multiplex PCR. This sample yields some 95,000 clones, of which 80% to 95% are seen a single time; around 2.7% belongs to the top ten. The material was peripheral blood, obtained in the first trimester of pregnancy. These receptors all stem from a female donor with multiple sclerosis, enrolled in a pregnancy study.

The V call is TRBV28, the J call TRBJ1-5, with D possibly being TRBD1 (5 bases). Germline CDR1 is MDHEN and CDR2 is SYDVKM. CDR3 length: 15 amino acids. The V gene lost 5 bases and the J gene lost 5 bases, with 16 bases spanning the gap. The chain's CDR3 is CASSQRGPSYQPQHF. The CDR3 DNA reads as TGTGCCAGCAGTCAGCGGGGCCCAAGTTATCAGCCCCAGCATTTT. Full variable domain (outside the CDR3, taken from reference TRBV28 and TRBJ1-5): DVKVTQSSRYLVKRTGEKVFLECVQDMDHENMFWYRQDPGLGLRLIYFSYDVKMKEKGDIPEGYSVSREKKERFSLILESASTNQTSMYLCASSQRGPSYQPQHFGDGTRLSIL.

V is TRBV7-3 and J is TRBJ2-1, with 9 bases lining up with TRBD1. Germline CDR1 is SGHTA and CDR2 is FQGTGA. The CDR3 consists of 17 residues. V lost 1 base, J lost 8 bases, and 12 bases stayed unmatched. The CDR3 nucleotides are TGTGCCAGCAGCTTAAATCGTCCGGGGACAGGGAAACATGAGCAGTTCTTC. This translates into CASSLNRPGTGKHEQFF.

The V and J genes are TRBV1 and TRBJ2-3; TRBD2 is the table's D call and was not checked against the DNA. TRBV1 is a listed pseudogene. This CDR3 spans 16 amino acids. CDR3 nucleotide sequence: TGCACCAGCAGCCAAGATCTAGCGGGAGTCGCAGATACGCAGTATTTT. Translating gives CTSSQDLAGVADTQYF.

This clone is a singleton in its sample. The chain has TRBV5-1 and TRBJ2-3; TRBD1 is a possible D gene (5 bases). Germline values: CDR1 SGHRS, CDR2 YFSETQ. The CDR3 is 15 amino acids. V lost 1 base to trimming and J lost 0 bases, with 9 bases between them. CDR3 sequence reads: CASSLRGTSTDTQYF. The CDR3 DNA sequence: TGCGCCAGCAGCTTGAGGGGAACTAGCACAGATACGCAGTATTTT.

This clone was found a few times. The gene calls are TRBV19 and TRBJ1-3; 9 bases align to TRBD1. The germline CDR1 and CDR2 sequences are LNHDA and SQIVND (reference sequence). The ends lost 10 bases at V and 7 bases at J; junction bases unmatched: 8. This CDR3 is 13 amino acids long. The CDR3 spells CANWDRAWNTIYF. The CDR3 nucleotides are TGTGCCAACTGGGACAGGGCATGGAACACCATATATTTT.

The chain has TRBV29-1 and TRBJ2-4; 16 bases match TRBD2. The CDR3 totals 21 residues. The trim removed 6 bases at V and 0 bases at J, leaving 17 bases unmatched. Germline V gene lookup returns CDR1 SQVTM and CDR2 ANQGSEA. CDR3 nucleotide sequence: TGCAGCGTCGTTGACACCCTGGGACTAGCGGGAGGGAAACTAGCCAAAAACATTCAGTACTTC. Translating it yields CSVVDTLGLAGGKLAKNIQYF.

The gene calls are TRBV27 and TRBJ2-1, with a tentative D call TRBD1 (5 bases). CDR1 and CDR2 from the germline V gene are MNHEY and SMNVEV (reference sequence). The V end was cut by 10 bases, the J end by 0 bases, with 13 bases between. This CDR3 contains 14 residues. CDR3 sequence reads: CATSRASSYNEQFF. For the CDR3, the DNA is TGTGCCACCTCCAGGGCGAGCTCCTACAATGAGCAGTTCTTC.

The rearrangement uses TRBV19 and TRBJ2-7; D is perhaps TRBD2 (6 bases). The CDR3 totals 13 residues. With 3 bases removed from V and 2 bases from J, the gap between germline ends came to 8 bases. The V gene's germline CDR1 is LNHDA and CDR2 SQIVND (reference sequence). As DNA, the CDR3 is TGTGCCAGTAGTATCGGGGGTGCCTACGAGCAGTACTTC. It yields the protein CASSIGGAYEQYF.

J is TRBJ1-1 and V is TRBV6-5, with TRBD1 identical over 7 bases. The germline V gene encodes CDR1 MNHEY and CDR2 SVGAGI. The CDR3 runs 14 residues. V shed 6 bases and J 6 bases; nucleotides not matched to a gene: 10. CDR3 region: CASSPLDRYPEAFF. Here the CDR3 DNA reads TGTGCCAGCAGCCCGCTGGACAGGTACCCTGAAGCTTTCTTT.

The rearrangement uses TRBV5-6 and TRBJ2-2, with D perhaps matching TRBD2 (6 bases). Germline V lookup: CDR1 SGHDT, CDR2 YYEEEE. The CDR3 is 15 residues long. Between the trimmed V and J ends, which lost 2 bases and 4 bases, there was a span of 12 bases. The CDR3 nucleotides read TGTGCCAGCAGCTTAGGAGGGGTGTCCACCGGGGAGCTGTTTTTT. It encodes CASSLGGVSTGELFF. The whole variable domain, remainder taken from reference TRBV5-6 and TRBJ2-2, is DAGVTQSPTHLIKTRGQQVTLRCSPKSGHDTVSWYQQALGQGPQFIFQYYEEEERQRGNFPDRFSGHQFPNYSSELNVNALLLGDSALYLCASSLGGVSTGELFFGEGSRLTVL.

The gene calls are TRBV7-6 and TRBJ2-7, with D maybe TRBD2 (5 bases). The CDR3 runs to 14 residues. Between the trimmed V and J ends, which lost 1 base and 2 bases, there was a span of 9 bases. Per the germline V gene, CDR1 is SGHVS and CDR2 is FNYEAQ. In DNA, the CDR3 is TGTGCCAGCAGCTTAGTCTCCGGGACCTACGAGCAGTACTTC. This translates into CASSLVSGTYEQYF. Complete variable domain (other parts from reference TRBV7-6 and TRBJ2-7): GAGVSQSPRYKVTKRGQDVALRCDPISGHVSLYWYRQALGQGPEFLTYFNYEAQQDKSGLPNDRFSAERPEGSISTLTIQRTEQRDSAMYRCASSLVSGTYEQYFGPGTRLTVT.

V usage is TRBV9 and J usage is TRBJ2-3; 11 nucleotides line up with TRBD2. V was clipped by 4 bases and J by 6 bases; unmatched bases: 10. Germline CDR1 SGDLS, CDR2 YYNGEE. The CDR3 is made up of 16 amino acids. CDR3 amino acids: CASSLGLAGLFDTQYF. As DNA, the CDR3 is TGTGCCAGCAGCCTAGGACTAGCGGGCCTTTTTGATACGCAGTATTTT. The whole variable domain, filled in from reference TRBV9 and TRBJ2-3, reads DSGVTQTPKHLITATGQRVTLRCSPRSGDLSVYWYQQSLDQGLQFLIQYYNGEERAKGNILERFSAQQFPDLHSELNLSSLELGDSALYFCASSLGLAGLFDTQYFGPGTRLTVL.

V and J are TRBV2 and TRBJ2-7; 9 bases are shared with TRBD1. Germline CDR1 and CDR2: SNHLY and FYNNEI. The ends lost 10 bases at V and 3 bases at J; junction bases unmatched: 10. The CDR3 consists of 14 residues. The CDR3 sequence: CANRTGTGLYEQYF. In DNA form, the CDR3 reads TGTGCCAACAGAACCGGGACAGGGCTCTACGAGCAGTACTTC.

This clone was seen once. One end of the junction fails to match germline, which may point to a read error. This chain connects TRBV7-7 to TRBJ2-3; D is unclear. The CDR3 has 14 amino acids. Germline V CDR1 and CDR2: SSHAT, FNYEAQ (reference sequence). The CDR3: CASSLAPGTDTQYF. CDR3 DNA: TGTGCTAGCAGCTTAGCTCCAGGCACAGATACGCAGTATTTT.

The chain recombines TRBV28 with TRBJ2-7; possibly TRBD1 for D (7 bases). This CDR3 region has 15 residues. CDR1 is MDHEN and CDR2 is SYDVKM in the germline V gene. Trimming cost V 5 bases and J 2 bases, with 16 bases left between them. The CDR3 spells CASSRSGDRTYEQYF. CDR3 DNA: TGTGCCAGCAGTCGATCGGGGGACAGAACCTACGAGCAGTACTTC.

The CDR3 protein is CASSEGTSGYQEQFF. The CDR3 coding sequence is TGCGCCAGCAGCGAAGGGACTTCGGGATATCAGGAGCAGTTCTTC. This sequence joins TRBV5-1 and TRBJ2-1; perhaps TRBD2 as D (6 bases). Trimming shortened V by 4 bases and J by 10 bases, and 21 bases separated the two germline ends. This CDR3 comprises 15 residues. Germline V lookup: CDR1 SGHRS, CDR2 YFSETQ.

This chain connects TRBV2 to TRBJ2-1, with 9 bases fitting TRBD1. This CDR3 is built from 15 residues. The V gene's germline CDR1 is SNHLY and CDR2 FYNNEI. V was pared by 7 bases and J by 4 bases, with 8 bases of the junction left unmatched. The DNA of the CDR3 is TGTGCCAGCAAGCCTGGGACAGGGAGGTACAATGAGCAGTTCTTC. Amino acids: CASKPGTGRYNEQFF.

The V and J genes are TRBV27 and TRBJ2-7; 16 bases are shared with TRBD2. The V segment lost 1 base and the J segment 12 bases; nucleotides outside the gene matches: 12. The CDR3 totals 17 residues. Germline V gives CDR1 MNHEY, CDR2 SMNVEV (reference sequence). CDR3 protein: CASSLFVPGTSGRGLYF. DNA of the CDR3: TGTGCCAGCAGTTTATTCGTCCCCGGGACTAGCGGGAGGGGGTTGTACTTC.

The chain joins TRBV10-3 to TRBJ2-7; TRBD1 is a possible D gene (6 bases). Trimming took off 4 bases at V and 0 bases at J, with 13 bases between the two ends. The V gene's germline CDR1 is ENHRY and CDR2 SYGVKD. This CDR3 has 15 amino acids. The CDR3 sequence: CAISGRTANSYEQYF. DNA for the CDR3: TGTGCCATCAGTGGAAGGACAGCAAACTCCTACGAGCAGTACTTC.

The chain joins TRBV6-1 to TRBJ2-7; 10 bases map to TRBD2. V trimming: 4 bases; J trimming: 3 bases; junction bases outside the gene matches: 6. The CDR3 has 15 residues. Germline V gene sequence: CDR1 MNHNS, CDR2 SASEGT. The CDR3 loop reads CASSAGTSANYEQYF. The CDR3 nucleotides are TGTGCCAGCAGTGCCGGGACTAGCGCTAACTACGAGCAGTACTTC.

CDR3 in DNA: TGCAGCGTTGAAGGGATCCGGGGACAGGGGATCGACGCCTACGAGCAGTACTTC. Residues: CSVEGIRGQGIDAYEQYF. The J gene is TRBJ2-7, the V gene TRBV29-1; 10 bases fit TRBD1. CDR1 is SQVTM and CDR2 is ANQGSEA in the germline V gene. V gave up 1 base and J gave up 2 bases; unmatched junction bases: 14. The CDR3 is 18 residues long.

This CDR3 is CASSSAEPHYGYTF. The CDR3 bases are TGCGCCAGCAGCTCGGCGGAACCCCACTATGGCTACACCTTC. This chain uses TRBV5-1 with TRBJ1-2; D remains ambiguous. The V end was cut by 3 bases, the J end by 3 bases, with 12 bases between. The CDR3 covers 14 residues. Germline V gene lookup returns CDR1 SGHRS and CDR2 YFSETQ.

The chain recombines TRBV28 with TRBJ1-1; TRBD1 is a possible D gene (6 bases). The V and J ends lost 5 bases and 5 bases respectively, with 12 bases between them. The CDR3 runs 13 residues. Germline V gives CDR1 MDHEN, CDR2 SYDVKM. CDR3 residues: CASSNVDSTEAFF. CDR3 coding DNA: TGTGCCAGCAGTAACGTGGACAGTACTGAAGCTTTCTTT.

The rearrangement links TRBV4-1 to TRBJ1-4; TRBD1 aligns across 10 bases. The CDR3 totals 16 residues. Trimming removed 1 base from V and 14 bases from J; junction bases left unmatched: 13. From germline, CDR1 is MGHRA and CDR2 YSYEKL. CDR3 protein: CASSQAGTGDPRRLFF. CDR3 nucleotide sequence: TGCGCCAGCAGCCAAGCAGGGACAGGGGACCCACGACGCCTGTTTTTT.

The rearrangement links TRBV27 to TRBJ2-7; 9 nucleotides line up with TRBD2. CDR1 and CDR2 (germline): MNHEY, SMNVEV (reference sequence). The V segment lost 6 bases and the J segment 5 bases; nucleotides outside the gene matches: 8. The CDR3 totals 14 residues. For the CDR3, the DNA is TGTGCCAGCAGCAATAGCGGGAGCGCCCACGAGCAGTACTTC. This codes for CASSNSGSAHEQYF.

This chain joins TRBV28 and TRBJ1-5; 7 nucleotides agree with TRBD1. Germline CDR1 reads MDHEN; CDR2 reads SYDVKM. The CDR3 covers 16 residues. The V and J ends lost 4 bases and 0 bases, in that order; junction bases with no gene match: 6. In DNA, the CDR3 is TGTGCCAGCAGTTGGGTAGGACAGGTTAGCAATCAGCCCCAGCATTTT. This codes for CASSWVGQVSNQPQHF.

The chain links TRBV11-3 to TRBJ2-3; 8 positions match TRBD1. Germline assignment: CDR1 SGHNT and CDR2 YENEEA. This CDR3 region has 15 residues. The junction had 6 bases not matched to a gene; V was cut back by 5 bases and J by 2 bases. The CDR3 here is CASSPGQAVTDTQYF. The CDR3 region has the DNA TGTGCCAGCAGCCCGGGACAGGCGGTCACAGATACGCAGTATTTT.